This paragraph reports one TCR beta chain. Its target is not known. The data are from a study of blood T cells in healthy people across ages. J lost 9 bases, V lost 3 bases, and 14 bases had no gene match. The CDR3 has 17 residues. Per the germline V gene, CDR1 is MNHEY and CDR2 is SMNVEV (reference sequence). Study results and limitations: Among T cells, TCR beta diversity per million cells dropped roughly linearly as age rose. Not knowing donor CMV status may have confounded expanded clonotype changes.

Primers used in a second PCR of roughly 6 to 11 cycles were a sample-barcoded 5' primer and a J-beta primer mix. Unique molecular identifiers of 12 random nucleotides labeled each cDNA. TCRdb redid the calling of the 5' RACE reads with MiXCR, one entry per CDR3 protein. The data show almost 800,000 distinct CDR3 sequences, with roughly 60% seen just once and approximately 20% held by the top ten. The V and J genes are TRBV27 and TRBJ2-1; TRBD2 aligns across 10 bases. The sample taken for sequencing was blood. The receptor was derived from a man in his thirties or forties in good health. The CDR3: CASSFGLAGAGSGEQFF. The DNA for the CDR3 is TGTGCCAGCAGTTTTGGGCTAGCGGGAGCCGGTTCGGGTGAGCAGTTCTTC.